This T cell receptor (beta chain) was sequenced during a study of cytomegalovirus exposure and HLA in healthy donors. Amplification used 60 Vbeta primers and 13 Jbeta primers. The method was immunoSEQ multiplex PCR; TCRdb's version includes in-frame clones alone and lacks a portion of them. The data contain some 120,000 clones, roughly 82% of them singletons. V was clipped by 5 bases and J by 5 bases; unmatched bases: 8. CDR1 is MNHEY, CDR2 SMNVEV, per germline (reference sequence). The CDR3 is 14 amino acids. The sample was PBMCs. This TCR was recovered from a male donor in good health and CMV-seropositive. The rearrangement links TRBV27 to TRBJ1-1; 7 bases are shared with TRBD1. The DNA of the CDR3 is TGTGCCAGCAGTATCCACAGGGGTGAGACTGAAGCTTTCTTT. Amino acids: CASSIHRGETEAFF.